The text below deals with one T cell receptor (beta chain). The antigen is unknown. The germline V and J ends were trimmed by 1 base and 7 bases, with 18 bases remaining between them. The germline gives CDR1 SGHRS, CDR2 YFSETQ. CDR3 length: 16 amino acids. The record originates from a study of human T cells and chemical hapten exposure. General study findings and limits: The immune response of these alopecia patients might not match healthy individuals'.

Indicated time point: patch test 3, about 24 weeks after DPC sensitization. Treatment indicated: therapeutic diphenylcyclopropenone sensitization with weekly scalp DPC. Original processing notes: There were a median of approximately 88,000 TCRs per sample, with a range from roughly 20,000 to 700,000. TCRdb ran MiXCR on the RACE reads and lists one entry per CDR3 protein. The authors' filters were not applied to this entry. This sample has over 150,000 distinct CDR3 sequences, with 28% found just once. The chain links TRBV5-1 to TRBJ1-5; possible D gene TRBD1, 5 bases. The origin of this receptor is a woman in her late teens or twenties with alopecia areata. Some clones in this sample may be carry-over from other donors' samples. The input for sequencing was whole blood, taken in connection with sensitization to the hapten diphenylcyclopropenone (DPC). The CDR3, as DNA: TGCGCCAGCAGCTTGAACGGGGCCCCTGCGGGGCAGCCCCAGCATTTT. As protein: CASSLNGAPAGQPQHF.